These T cell receptor beta chains were read from a single sample in a study of blood T cell repertoires in COVID-19. Measured with immunoSEQ multiplex PCR; TCRdb has only the in-frame clones, and not every one. The sample shows around 140,000 clones, more than 70% of them seen only once. Sequenced material: peripheral blood. These TCRs come from a man aged 55-75 years with acute or convalescent COVID-19. The CDR3 runs from the conserved cysteine through the conserved F or W. Each record gives: clone size, D gene, J gene, V gene, CDR3 protein, CDR3 DNA. A D gene is named only where the DNA matches it firmly. Size values are once, few and many counts, or a class for expanded clones, and some rows have none.

clone size: NA
D gene: TRBD2
J gene: TRBJ2-3
V gene: TRBV2
CDR3 protein: CASSLGLAGADTQYF
CDR3 DNA: TGTGCCAGCAGCCTGGGACTAGCGGGAGCAGATACGCAGTATTTT

clone size: NA
D gene: NA
J gene: TRBJ1-5
V gene: TRBV18
CDR3 protein: CASSPYGDQPQHF
CDR3 DNA: TGTGCCAGCTCACCGTACGGGGATCAGCCCCAGCATTTT

clone size: NA
D gene: NA
J gene: TRBJ1-5
V gene: TRBV27
CDR3 protein: CASRKTGVNQPQHF
CDR3 DNA: TGTGCCAGCAGAAAAACAGGTGTGAATCAGCCCCAGCATTTT

clone size: once
D gene: TRBD2
J gene: TRBJ2-3
V gene: TRBV29-1
CDR3 protein: CSVGLRTDTQYF
CDR3 DNA: TGCAGCGTGGGACTACGCACAGATACGCAGTATTTT

clone size: few
D gene: TRBD1
J gene: TRBJ1-4
V gene: TRBV24-1
CDR3 protein: CATSDTTGAGDEKLFF
CDR3 DNA: TGTGCCACCAGTGATACAACAGGGGCTGGGGATGAAAAACTGTTTTTT

clone size: NA
D gene: TRBD1
J gene: TRBJ2-6
V gene: TRBV5-4
CDR3 protein: CASNPGGRGPSSGANVLTF
CDR3 DNA: TGTGCCAGCAACCCAGGGGGCAGGGGCCCCTCGAGCGGGGCCAACGTCCTGACTTTC

clone size: NA
D gene: TRBD2
J gene: TRBJ2-7
V gene: TRBV6-2/TRBV6-3
CDR3 protein: CASSFPPDSAGGDEQYF
CDR3 DNA: TGTGCCAGCAGTTTCCCTCCGGACTCTGCTGGGGGGGACGAGCAGTACTTC

clone size: once
D gene: TRBD2
J gene: TRBJ2-5
V gene: TRBV5-1
CDR3 protein: CASSERLAGGETQYF
CDR3 DNA: TGCGCCAGCAGCGAACGACTAGCGGGTGGAGAGACCCAGTACTTC

clone size: NA
D gene: TRBD2
J gene: TRBJ2-3
V gene: TRBV11-3
CDR3 protein: CASSLAAGGGTDTQYF
CDR3 DNA: TGTGCCAGCAGCTTAGCAGCGGGGGGTGGCACAGATACGCAGTATTTT

clone size: NA
D gene: NA
J gene: TRBJ1-5
V gene: TRBV18
CDR3 protein: CASSPKGDDSQPQHF
CDR3 DNA: TGTGCCAGCTCACCAAAAGGGGATGATAGTCAGCCCCAGCATTTT

clone size: NA
D gene: NA
J gene: TRBJ1-5
V gene: TRBV5-1
CDR3 protein: CASSLRGNQPQHF
CDR3 DNA: TGCGCCAGCAGCTTGAGGGGGAATCAGCCCCAGCATTTT

clone size: NA
D gene: TRBD2
J gene: TRBJ2-5
V gene: TRBV9
CDR3 protein: CASSVGLAGETQYF
CDR3 DNA: TGTGCCAGCAGCGTAGGACTAGCGGGAGAGACCCAGTACTTC

clone size: NA
D gene: TRBD2
J gene: TRBJ2-7
V gene: TRBV4-1
CDR3 protein: CASSQDRSGNRYEQYF
CDR3 DNA: TGCGCCAGCAGCCAAGATCGTAGCGGGAACCGCTACGAGCAGTACTTC

clone size: NA
D gene: NA
J gene: TRBJ1-5
V gene: TRBV6-1
CDR3 protein: CASSEEGQGGNQPQHF
CDR3 DNA: TGTGCCAGCAGTGAAGAGGGGCAGGGTGGCAATCAGCCCCAGCATTTT

clone size: NA
D gene: NA
J gene: TRBJ2-7
V gene: TRBV6-5
CDR3 protein: CASSLTGSYEQYF
CDR3 DNA: TGTGCCAGCAGTTTAACAGGGTCCTACGAGCAGTACTTC

clone size: NA
D gene: TRBD2
J gene: TRBJ2-1
V gene: TRBV9
CDR3 protein: CASSSRLAGGPFHEQFF
CDR3 DNA: TGTGCCAGCAGCTCCAGACTAGCGGGAGGGCCCTTCCATGAGCAGTTCTTC

clone size: NA
D gene: NA
J gene: TRBJ2-3
V gene: TRBV7-3
CDR3 protein: CASSSPRTDTQYF
CDR3 DNA: TGTGCCAGCAGCTCCCCTCGCACAGATACGCAGTATTTT

clone size: NA
D gene: NA
J gene: TRBJ1-4
V gene: TRBV7-6
CDR3 protein: CASSPGQSTNEKLFF
CDR3 DNA: TGTGCCAGCAGCCCAGGACAGTCCACTAATGAAAAACTGTTTTTT

clone size: NA
D gene: NA
J gene: TRBJ1-1
V gene: TRBV28
CDR3 protein: CASHKPGLKAFF
CDR3 DNA: TGTGCCAGCCATAAACCAGGGCTGAAGGCTTTCTTT

clone size: NA
D gene: NA
J gene: TRBJ2-5
V gene: TRBV3-1/TRBV3-2
CDR3 protein: CASSRQTGQETQYF
CDR3 DNA: TGTGCCAGCAGCCGTCAGACAGGCCAAGAGACCCAGTACTTC

clone size: NA
D gene: NA
J gene: TRBJ2-5
V gene: TRBV5-1
CDR3 protein: CASSLGGRKEETQYF
CDR3 DNA: TGCGCCAGCAGCTTGGGGGGGCGAAAAGAAGAGACCCAGTACTTC

clone size: NA
D gene: NA
J gene: TRBJ2-7
V gene: TRBV6-6
CDR3 protein: CASSYSSLRSSYEQYF
CDR3 DNA: TGTGCCAGCAGTTACTCGAGTTTGAGGAGCTCCTACGAGCAGTACTTC

clone size: once
D gene: TRBD1
J gene: TRBJ2-2
V gene: TRBV7-3
CDR3 protein: CASSLTGGSSGELFF
CDR3 DNA: TGTGCCAGCAGTCTAACAGGGGGAAGCTCCGGGGAGCTGTTTTTT

clone size: NA
D gene: NA
J gene: TRBJ2-2
V gene: TRBV5-6
CDR3 protein: CASSPGLAGDTGELFF
CDR3 DNA: TGTGCCAGCAGCCCCGGCCTGGCAGGGGACACCGGGGAGCTGTTTTTT

clone size: few
D gene: NA
J gene: TRBJ2-3
V gene: TRBV7-7
CDR3 protein: CASSPLATSTDTQYF
CDR3 DNA: TGTGCCAGCAGCCCACTAGCAACTAGCACAGATACGCAGTATTTT

clone size: once
D gene: NA
J gene: TRBJ2-5
V gene: TRBV29-1
CDR3 protein: CSVGPGKGETQYF
CDR3 DNA: TGCAGCGTTGGGCCAGGGAAAGGAGAGACCCAGTACTTC

clone size: NA
D gene: NA
J gene: TRBJ1-1
V gene: TRBV24-1
CDR3 protein: CATSDPWSRATFF
CDR3 DNA: TGTGCCACCAGTGACCCGTGGAGCAGGGCGACTTTCTTT

clone size: NA
D gene: TRBD1
J gene: TRBJ2-6
V gene: TRBV6-2/TRBV6-3
CDR3 protein: CASSYSGQGVAGANVLTF
CDR3 DNA: TGTGCCAGCAGTTACTCAGGTCAGGGGGTCGCTGGGGCCAACGTCCTGACTTTC